The rows below give T cell receptor beta chains drawn from one sample of a study of OX40 agonist ivuxolimab in advanced cancers. Assay used: immunoSEQ multiplex PCR; TCRdb lists only in-frame clones, some missing. The sample holds about 72,000 clones, about 88% seen once. The specimen was CD4+ or CD8+ T cells sorted from blood, collected in a trial of the OX40 agonist ivuxolimab. The source is an adult with an advanced solid tumor such as melanoma, head and neck, liver or kidney cancer. CDR3s include the opening cysteine and the closing phenylalanine or tryptophan. The D gene is left open where the match is weak. A clone size is listed for some rows: how often the clone was seen (once, few, many), or a class if it is expanded.

NA	NA	12	TRBV6-6	TRBJ1-2	TGTGCCAGCAGTATAAGGAACTATGGCTACACCTTC	CASSIRNYGYTF
NA	NA	15	TRBV10-2	TRBJ1-1	TGCGCCAGCAGGAGGGGCCTCTCGACCAACACTGAAGCTTTCTTT	CASRRGLSTNTEAFF
NA	TRBD1	15	TRBV6-5	TRBJ1-1	TGTGCCAGCAGGCGACAGGGCGGGGGGTACACTGAAGCTTTCTTT	CASRRQGGGYTEAFF
NA	NA	11	TRBV30	TRBJ2-7	TGTGCCTCCGCCGGGGAGGTCGAGCAGTACTTC	CASAGEVEQYF
NA	NA	15	TRBV28	TRBJ1-1	TGTGCCAGCAGTTCTTTGTTGGGTTGGGACACTGAAGCTTTCTTT	CASSSLLGWDTEAFF
NA	NA	12	TRBV15	TRBJ2-1	TGTGCCACCAGCCTGCCGATCAATGAGCAGTTCTTC	CATSLPINEQFF
NA	TRBD1	13	TRBV6-5	TRBJ2-7	TGTGCCAGCACCCGGACAGGGGCCTACGAGCAGTACTTC	CASTRTGAYEQYF
NA	TRBD2	12	TRBV10-3	TRBJ2-5	TGTGCCATCGGAACTAGCGAAGAGACCCAGTACTTC	CAIGTSEETQYF
NA	NA	12	TRBV7-2	TRBJ2-7	TGTGCCAGCAGCTCGTGGGGGCTCGAGCAGTACTTC	CASSSWGLEQYF
NA	TRBD1	12	TRBV4-3	TRBJ1-2	TGCGCCAGCAGCCTTGACAGGGCCCGCTACACCTTC	CASSLDRARYTF
NA	NA	12	TRBV28	TRBJ1-2	TGTGCCAGCAGCCTAGGGTTTTATGGCTACACCTTC	CASSLGFYGYTF
NA	NA	17	TRBV5-5	TRBJ2-1	TGTGCCAGCAGCTTGGCCCGCCGCGGGATCTCCTACAATGAGCAGTTCTTC	CASSLARRGISYNEQFF
NA	TRBD2	15	TRBV10-3	TRBJ2-3	TGTGCCATTAAAGGGACTAGCGCCCACACAGATACGCAGTATTTT	CAIKGTSAHTDTQYF
NA	NA	13	TRBV19	TRBJ1-2	TGTGCCAGTAGTATCGCCTCAGGGGATGTGATAACCTTC	CASSIASGDVITF
NA	TRBD2	14	TRBV9	TRBJ2-1	TGTGCCAGCAGCGTAGCGGGAGGGCCTAATGAGCAGTTCTTC	CASSVAGGPNEQFF
few	TRBD2	17	TRBV5-1	TRBJ2-5	TGCGCCAGCAGCCCAGGAGCCCTTACTAGCGGCCAAGAGACCCAGTACTTC	CASSPGALTSGQETQYF
NA	NA	15	TRBV18	TRBJ1-1	TGTGCCAGCTCACCCAACGACAGACGGAACACTGAAGCTTTCTTT	CASSPNDRRNTEAFF